This T cell receptor (beta chain) was found in a study of T-cell reconstitution after alpha-beta-depleted transplantation in children (dated by TCRdb to 2016 to 2017). For the wider study: Using TCR repertoire profiling, the study quantitatively followed how T-cell immune reconstitution unfolded in children after TCRalphabeta/CD19-depleted allogeneic hematopoietic cell transplantation.

The library was generated by PCR. Sequencing was carried out with an Illumina HiSeq 2500. To normalize quantification of the TCRbeta repertoire, the TCR libraries were built with molecular barcoding that relied on unique molecular identifiers. The raw public data were reprocessed by TCRdb itself: fastp quality trimming at Q25, MiXCR clonotype calling, in-frame beta chains only. Identical CDR3 protein sequences are pooled into one entry, listed with their most common genes and DNA. A total of 250,000 to 400,000 distinct CDR3 sequences appear in this sample, 23% of them only once. About a tenth of the sample goes to the ten largest clones. Sample treatment or condition, as interpreted from the label and publication: allogeneic hematopoietic cell transplantation with graft depleted of TCRalphabeta T cells and CD19 B cells. The transplant recipients were children given TCRalphabeta/CD19-depleted allogeneic hematopoietic cell grafts.

From cysteine to phenylalanine, the CDR3 is 15 amino acids long. Only the CDR3 DNA stays, 45 bases, in frame from base 1. Trimmed from V: 10 bases; trimmed from J: 5 bases; junction bases lacking a gene match: 9. The table lists this clonotype with many counts. Its antigen remains unidentified. No base quality information exists; no much larger clone differs at one position. The paper as a whole reports these results and caveats: About two months after transplant, the apparently early recovery of alphabetaT-cell counts reportedly depended on just several hundred clones that had expanded rapidly and came from non-depleted graft cells. Over the following months the frequencies of hyperexpanded clones went down, and after one year T-cell counts and TCRbeta diversity were mostly credited to newly produced T cells. In some patients, high TCRbeta diversity at day 60 was attributed to recipient T cells and intrathymic progenitors that had survived conditioning.

The starting material was PBMCs, mostly from graft donor cells, obtained 180 days after TCRalphabeta/CD19-depleted stem cell transplant. The rearranged segments are TRBV12-3 or TRBV12-4 and TRBJ2-5; 14 bases in the middle match TRBD2. The sequence was obtained from a male patient between 5 and 17 years old who had a stem cell transplant for acute lymphoblastic leukemia, so the T cells may come from the graft donor. The base sequence is TGTGCCACCCGACTAGCGGGAGGGCCGAGGGAGACCCAGTACTTC. This sequence encodes CATRLAGGPRETQYF.